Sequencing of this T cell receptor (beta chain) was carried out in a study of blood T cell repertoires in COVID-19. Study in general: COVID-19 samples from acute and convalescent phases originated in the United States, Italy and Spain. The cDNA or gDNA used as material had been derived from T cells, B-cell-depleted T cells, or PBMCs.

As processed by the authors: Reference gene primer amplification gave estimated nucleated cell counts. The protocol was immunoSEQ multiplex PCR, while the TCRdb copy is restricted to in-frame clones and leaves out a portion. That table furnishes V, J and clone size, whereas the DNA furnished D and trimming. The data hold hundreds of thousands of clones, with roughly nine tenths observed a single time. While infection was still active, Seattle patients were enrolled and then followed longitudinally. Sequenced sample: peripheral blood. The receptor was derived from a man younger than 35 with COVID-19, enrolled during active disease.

Here the CDR3 reads CSASADETVSNQPQHF. The CDR3 nucleotides read TGCAGTGCTAGTGCAGATGAAACAGTTAGCAATCAGCCCCAGCATTTT. The chain links TRBV20-1 to TRBJ1-5; D not resolved. CDR1 is DFQATT, CDR2 SNEGSKA, per germline (reference sequence). Trimming cost V 3 bases and J 0 bases, with 15 bases left between them. The CDR3 length is 16 residues.